This paragraph covers one T cell receptor beta chain sequence. Its specific antigen is unknown. There are no base qualities to consult, and no much larger clone falls within one base. TCR CDR3 regions were amplified from genomic DNA by multiplex PCR using the deep immunoSEQ assay. For each cell subset, the extracted genomic DNA was distributed evenly across all wells of several immunoSEQ 96-well plates, and each plate served as one replicate. For sorted subsets, each replicate PCR was loaded with 150 to 250 ng genomic DNA, equivalent to 30,000 or so T cell genomes. Purified libraries were measured with a Qubit 3.0 fluorometer, size-checked on a Bioanalyzer 2100, and measured again with the KAPA Library Quantification kit. Each immunoSEQ 96-well plate was sequenced on its own single-read 150-cycle Illumina NextSeq 550 flow cell. Per the original workflow: Because the immunoSEQ output included only junctional sequences and no quality scores, the filtering could not be the same as the filtering used for full-length reads. Sequences were annotated with PyIR, a Python wrapper for IgBLAST v1.9, and V/J genes and CDR3 were assigned using IMGT germline references. Reads with weak V/J assignments (E-value above 1e-6), missing CDR3, stop codons, out-of-frame junctions, or ambiguous translated residues were removed. V3J clonotypes were defined by identical inferred V gene, J gene, and CDR3 amino acid sequence. Percentage overlap between repertoires was computed as shared unique clonotypes divided by the size of the smaller repertoire. RTK rarefaction, the Chao1 estimator, and Recon v2.1 estimates of unobserved clonotypes were used to assess repertoire richness. Generation probabilities for all TCRbeta clonotypes obtained by the gDNA method from a few donors were computed using OLGA. Held by TCRdb, this immuneACCESS table contains in-frame sequences only and omits some clones. Under half of the omission traces to an unresolved V gene where checked; the cause of the rest is unknown. V, J and clone size are those of that table, while D and trimming were read from the DNA. The sample yields under 1,100,000 clones; around 74% were counted once. The leading ten clones occupy 1.4% to 1.5% of the sample.

Donors were healthy HIV-negative adults with no recently reported acute infections or vaccinations. Every donor was a Caucasian adult living in Nashville, Tennessee, USA. CD4+ T cells were enriched by magnetic negative selection; naive cells were then positively selected on CD45RA, and the negative fraction formed the memory subset. Blood was obtained by leukapheresis, after which PBMCs were separated by Ficoll-Histopaque density gradient centrifugation and cryopreserved in liquid nitrogen vapor phase. Analytical flow cytometry was used to check the purity and quantity of each magnetically sorted T cell population. Genomic DNA was isolated from every sorted fraction and measured by UV absorbance on a Nanodrop 2000c. The CDR3 goes from the cysteine to the phenylalanine over 13 residues. Only the CDR3 region is kept as DNA, spanning 39 bases read in frame from base 1. As encoded in the germline V gene (reference sequence), CDR1 is MNHNY while CDR2 is SVGAGI. V is cut back by 4 bases and J by 6 bases, with 2 bases in the junction unmatched.

The data originate from a study of shared clonotypes between healthy human individuals (dated by TCRdb to between 2020 and 2021). Study-level background: The cohort comprised a couple of women and a few men aged 18 to 49 years. Between about 0.8 and 9 billion PBMCs per donor were obtained by leukapheresis. To estimate repertoire size and how much clonotypes are shared between individuals, the study performed deep sequencing of blood TCR repertoires from five healthy adults. For each donor, CD4 naive and CD4 memory were each given three plates, CD8 naive was given two plates, and CD8 memory was given one plate. To increase sequencing depth and limit assay-specific biases, different laboratories used diverse techniques to prepare libraries and sequence TCR repertoires.

What the work shows at the level of the full study, not this receptor alone: Based on pairwise subsampling, the degree of clonotype sharing among donors was expected to be affected by sequencing depth. The small number of donors limited the genetic and exposure-history diversity represented. Larger estimated clonotype richness was generally found for naive subsets than for memory subsets. Compared with non-shared clonotypes, clonotypes shared by all four sorted-subset donors had higher generation probabilities. Even with the large sequencing depth, rarefaction of the sorted-subset datasets indicated that sequencing was incomplete. Sampling was limited to blood, and TCR repertoires in tissue likely differ from TCR repertoires in blood. Sharing across a few donors was observed for roughly 5.4% of naive CD4, less than 4% of naive CD8, over 2% of memory CD4, and about 0.4% of memory CD8 clonotypes.

The sequence was collected from a man younger than 35 in good health. The sequence links TRBV6-6 to TRBJ2-3, and 9 junctional nucleotides match TRBD2. Source material: memory CD4+ T cells sorted from blood. Explained via the paper, the cell subset or site label denotes: CD45RA-negative fraction. The DNA reads TGTGCCAGCAGTTCCAGCGGGAGGGATACGCAGTATTTT. It is translated as CASSSSGRDTQYF.